Presented here are 27 T cell receptor beta chains from one specimen sequenced in a study of cytomegalovirus exposure and HLA in healthy donors. It was with 60 Vbeta and 13 Jbeta primers that the PCR ran. Only in-frame clones appear in the TCRdb table, and some are missing; sequencing was by immunoSEQ multiplex PCR. Here the sample spans 85,000 to 95,000 clones, less than 85% being singletons. The sequencing input was PBMCs. All receptors come from a man aged 25-45 years in good health and CMV-seropositive.

CDR3 amino acids: CASSLDGLNEKLFF. In DNA, the CDR3 is TGCGCCAGCAGCTTGGATGGCCTTAATGAAAAACTGTTTTTT. The gene calls are TRBV5-1 and TRBJ1-4, with no clear D. The CDR3 consists of 14 residues. V shed 0 bases and J shed 4 bases, with 7 bases lying between them. CDR1 is SGHRS and CDR2 is YFSETQ in the germline V gene. The full variable domain, rest sourced from reference TRBV5-1 and TRBJ1-4, is KAGVTQTPRYLIKTRGQQVTLSCSPISGHRSVSWYQQTPGQGLQFLFEYFSETQRNKGNFPGRFSGRQFSNSRSEMNVSTLELGDSALYLCASSLDGLNEKLFFGSGTQLSVL.

V usage is TRBV6-6 and J usage is TRBJ2-5, with 10 bases that match TRBD2. Germline lookup yields CDR1 MNHNY and CDR2 SVGAGI (reference sequence). This CDR3 spans 14 amino acids. J gave up 5 bases and V 5 bases, and 5 bases lay outside the gene matches. CDR3 sequence reads: CASSQRGGGETQYF. Written as DNA, the CDR3 is TGTGCCAGCAGTCAGCGGGGGGGTGGGGAGACCCAGTACTTC.

CDR3 sequence (DNA): TGTGCCAGCAGTTTAAACAGGCGAAATGAAAAACTGTTTTTT. It translates to CASSLNRRNEKLFF. The rearrangement links TRBV28 to TRBJ1-4; weak D call: TRBD1 (5 bases). Germline V gene lookup returns CDR1 MDHEN and CDR2 SYDVKM. The V and J ends lost 2 bases and 5 bases respectively, with 9 bases between them. The CDR3 covers 14 residues.

This chain connects TRBV19 to TRBJ2-2; 8 bases match TRBD1. Germline trimming cut 2 bases from V and 4 bases from J; bases unmatched to any gene: 3. The CDR3 is made up of 15 amino acids. Per germline, CDR1 LNHDA and CDR2 SQIVND (reference sequence). CDR3: CASSITGQVTGELFF. CDR3 nucleotide sequence: TGTGCCAGTAGTATAACGGGACAGGTCACCGGGGAGCTGTTTTTT.

CDR3 DNA sequence: TGTGCCAGCTCACAAGGGGGCATCAATGAGCAGTTCTTC. Amino acid sequence: CASSQGGINEQFF. V is TRBV25-1 and J is TRBJ2-1; 7 nucleotides match TRBD1. Germline V gene data show CDR1 as MGHDK and CDR2 as SYGVNS. V shed 8 bases and J 6 bases; nucleotides not matched to a gene: 7. This CDR3 spans 13 amino acids. Drawing the rest from reference TRBV25-1 and TRBJ2-1, the complete variable domain is EADIYQTPRYLVIGTGKKITLECSQTMGHDKMYWYQQDPGMELHLIHYSYGVNSTEKGDLSSESTVSRIRTEHFPLTLESARPSHTSQYLCASSQGGINEQFFGPGTRLTVL.

This clone came up once. The chain is built from TRBV2 and TRBJ2-5, with TRBD1 as a possible D gene (5 bases). The CDR3 runs to 13 residues. Between the trimmed V and J ends, which lost 6 bases and 5 bases, there was a span of 13 bases. CDR1 is SNHLY, CDR2 FYNNEI, per germline. The CDR3 spells CASRVGARETQYF. The DNA of the CDR3 is TGTGCCAGCAGGGTTGGGGCTCGGGAGACCCAGTACTTC.

This chain uses TRBV2 with TRBJ1-2; no firm D call. This CDR3 comprises 12 residues. V shed 6 bases and J shed 2 bases, with 7 bases lying between them. The V gene's germline CDR1 is SNHLY and CDR2 FYNNEI. The CDR3 loop is CASRQVNYGYTF. As DNA, the CDR3 is TGTGCCAGCAGGCAGGTAAACTATGGCTACACCTTC.

The CDR3 DNA follows: TGTGCCAGCAGCTCCGACAGCCATCAGCCCCAGCATTTT. The encoded protein is CASSSDSHQPQHF. The genes are TRBV7-8 and TRBJ1-5; maybe TRBD1 (5 bases). Germline loops: CDR1 SGHVS, CDR2 FQNEAQ. This CDR3 contains 13 residues. The V end lost 4 bases, the J end lost 5 bases, and 9 bases lay between the germline ends.

This chain links TRBV9 with TRBJ2-5; weak D call: TRBD1 (5 bases). The CDR3 consists of 14 residues. Per the germline V gene, CDR1 is SGDLS and CDR2 is YYNGEE. Trimming pared 3 bases from V and 5 bases from J, leaving 14 bases between. Here the CDR3 reads CASSASSQAETQYF. The CDR3 nucleotides read TGTGCCAGCAGCGCATCATCACAGGCGGAGACCCAGTACTTC.

Sample share makes this clone large (0.1 to 1%). V and J are TRBV4-1 and TRBJ1-2; D gene ambiguous. The length of the CDR3 is 15 residues. Trimming removed 1 base from V and 8 bases from J, with 17 bases in between. CDR1 is MGHRA and CDR2 is YSYEKL in the germline V gene. In nucleotides, the CDR3 is TGCGCCAGCAGCCAAGTTCCCAGGTCCTCTTGGGGCTACACCTTC. Its protein product is CASSQVPRSSWGYTF.

The chain combines TRBV30 with TRBJ1-2, with D possibly being TRBD1 (5 bases). The germline gives CDR1 GTSNPN, CDR2 SVGIG (reference sequence). The CDR3 covers 12 residues. Between the trimmed V and J ends, which lost 3 bases and 13 bases, there was a span of 18 bases. CDR3 DNA: TGTGCCTGGAGCCACACCGGGGGAGAAGGCACCTTC. This gives the protein CAWSHTGGEGTF. The full variable domain, its missing parts supplied by reference TRBV30 and TRBJ1-2, is SQTIHQWPATLVQPVGSPLSLECTVEGTSNPNLYWYRQAAGRGLQLLFYSVGIGQISSEVPQNLSASRPQDRQFILSSKKLLLSDSGFYLCAWSHTGGEGTFGSGTRLTVV.

The chain employs TRBV6-5 and TRBJ2-5; weak D call: TRBD2 (6 bases). Matching the DNA end better, TRBJ2-7 makes the J call doubtful. The germline V gene encodes CDR1 MNHEY and CDR2 SVGAGI. The CDR3 loop spans 13 amino acids. For the CDR3, the DNA is TGTGCCAGCAGTTACGGGAGGACCTACGAGCAGTACTTC. As protein: CASSYGRTYEQYF.

This clone turned up a few times. This chain connects TRBV6-5 to TRBJ1-5; no clear D gene. This CDR3 spans 15 amino acids. Germline V gives CDR1 MNHEY, CDR2 SVGAGI. V was trimmed by 0 bases and J by 5 bases, leaving 11 bases between them. For the CDR3, the DNA is TGTGCCAGCAGTTACTCAGCTGGACTTCATCAGCCCCAGCATTTT. It is translated as CASSYSAGLHQPQHF.

The V call is TRBV4-1, the J call TRBJ2-5; possible D gene TRBD1, 5 bases. Germline V gene sequence: CDR1 MGHRA, CDR2 YSYEKL. V lost 6 bases and J 2 bases, leaving 10 bases between the germline ends. The CDR3 extends over 13 amino acids. As DNA, the CDR3 is TGCGCCAGCAGTAGACAGTTTCAAGAGACCCAGTACTTC. Amino acids: CASSRQFQETQYF.

DNA for the CDR3: TGCGCCAGCAGCAAGACAGGGGTCGATGAAAAACTGTTTTTT. Translation gives CASSKTGVDEKLFF. This sequence joins TRBV5-1 and TRBJ1-4; 8 nucleotides match TRBD1. Germline V gene lookup returns CDR1 SGHRS and CDR2 YFSETQ. Trimming removed 4 bases from V and 6 bases from J; junction bases left unmatched: 5. This CDR3 has 14 residues. Together with reference TRBV5-1 and TRBJ1-4, the CDR3 gives the full variable domain: KAGVTQTPRYLIKTRGQQVTLSCSPISGHRSVSWYQQTPGQGLQFLFEYFSETQRNKGNFPGRFSGRQFSNSRSEMNVSTLELGDSALYLCASSKTGVDEKLFFGSGTQLSVL.

This chain links TRBV28 with TRBJ2-7; TRBD2 matches 7 bases. The CDR3 is 14 amino acids. V lost 3 bases and J lost 6; bases outside the gene matches: 8. From germline, CDR1 is MDHEN and CDR2 SYDVKM. CDR3 sequence: CASSFRGTTTEQYV. CDR3 sequence (DNA): TGTGCCAGCAGTTTCCGAGGGACTACGACCGAGCAGTACGTC.

The rearrangement uses TRBV19 and TRBJ1-5; possibly TRBD1 for D (6 bases). Per the germline V gene, CDR1 is LNHDA and CDR2 is SQIVND (reference sequence). The V gene lost 4 bases and the J gene lost 5 bases, with 12 bases spanning the gap. The CDR3 totals 14 residues. CDR3 loop: CASSTDSFYQPQHF. The CDR3 DNA follows: TGTGCCAGTAGTACGGACAGTTTTTATCAGCCCCAGCATTTT. The entire variable domain, with the rest obtained from reference TRBV19 and TRBJ1-5, is as follows: DGGITQSPKYLFRKEGQNVTLSCEQNLNHDAMYWYRQDPGQGLRLIYYSQIVNDFQKGDIAEGYSVSREKKESFPLTVTSAQKNPTAFYLCASSTDSFYQPQHFGDGTRLSIL.

The chain is built from TRBV19 and TRBJ2-2; the match to TRBD2 covers 13 bases. The length of the CDR3 is 16 residues. Germline assignment: CDR1 LNHDA and CDR2 SQIVND (reference sequence). With V trimmed by 7 bases and J by 7 bases, 9 bases remained unmatched. The CDR3 here is CASTSLAGGLGGELFF. For the CDR3, the DNA is TGTGCCAGTACCTCACTAGCGGGGGGGCTAGGCGGGGAGCTGTTTTTT.

This clone has only a few counts. The chain links TRBV12-5 to TRBJ2-6, with TRBD1 matching over 7 bases. Germline values: CDR1 LGHNT, CDR2 FRNRAP. The length of the CDR3 is 21 residues. V shed 0 bases and J 0 bases; nucleotides not matched to a gene: 14. The CDR3 protein is CASGLVLDGTVGFSGANVLTF. CDR3 in DNA: TGTGCTAGTGGTTTGGTACTAGACGGGACAGTGGGTTTCTCTGGGGCCAACGTCCTGACTTTC. Full variable domain (outside the CDR3, taken from reference TRBV12-5 and TRBJ2-6): DARVTQTPRHKVTEMGQEVTMRCQPILGHNTVFWYRQTMMQGLELLAYFRNRAPLDDSGMPKDRFSAEMPDATLATLKIQPSEPRDSAVYFCASGLVLDGTVGFSGANVLTFGAGSRLTVL.

J is TRBJ2-5 and V is TRBV4-2, with D possibly matching TRBD1 (6 bases). The CDR3 loop spans 15 amino acids. Germline V gene lookup returns CDR1 LGHNA and CDR2 YNFKEQ. Trimming cost V 0 bases and J 2 bases, with 10 bases left between them. The CDR3 reads CASSQDQGFQETQYF. The CDR3 coding sequence is TGTGCCAGCAGCCAAGATCAGGGGTTTCAAGAGACCCAGTACTTC.

The genes are TRBV16 and TRBJ2-2, with a weak D call TRBD1 (5 bases). Per germline, CDR1 KGHSY and CDR2 FQNENV. The length of the CDR3 is 14 residues. V lost 0 bases, J lost 7 bases, and 9 bases lay in between. CDR3 nucleotide sequence: TGTGCCAGCAGCCAATCGGCAGGGAACGGGGAGCTGTTTTTT. The encoded protein is CASSQSAGNGELFF.

This clone was seen once. The chain uses TRBV5-1 and TRBJ1-1; tentatively, D is TRBD1 (6 bases). This CDR3 contains 16 residues. In germline, CDR1 is SGHRS, CDR2 YFSETQ. V was cut by 3 bases and J by 5 bases, with 20 bases left in between. The CDR3 spells CASSSYRDTGGTEAFF. The CDR3 DNA sequence: TGCGCCAGCAGCTCATACCGGGACACCGGTGGGACTGAAGCTTTCTTT.

The V and J genes are TRBV7-2 and TRBJ1-1, with TRBD1 as a possible D gene (5 bases). Germline CDR1 is SGHTA and CDR2 is FQGNSA. This CDR3 spans 14 amino acids. Trimming cost V 5 bases and J 2 bases, with 12 bases left between them. CDR3 DNA sequence: TGTGCCAGCAGCCACAAGACAGTAAACACTGAAGCTTTCTTT. This codes for CASSHKTVNTEAFF.

This clone was seen only once. The chain links TRBV7-6 to TRBJ1-3; TRBD1 agrees at 12 bases. The germline V gene encodes CDR1 SGHVS and CDR2 FNYEAQ. With V trimmed by 0 bases and J by 6 bases, 9 bases remained unmatched. This CDR3 contains 18 residues. CDR3 sequence reads: CASSLAMGQGAPANTIYF. In DNA, the CDR3 is TGTGCCAGCAGCTTAGCTATGGGACAGGGGGCGCCTGCAAACACCATATATTTT.

CDR3 loop: CASSLPGRQGRQDTQYF. The CDR3 DNA sequence: TGTGCCAGCAGCTTGCCCGGCCGACAGGGCAGGCAAGATACGCAGTATTTT. V gene TRBV5-4 combines with J gene TRBJ2-3, with TRBD1 matching over 7 bases. The CDR3 runs 17 residues. Germline values: CDR1 SGHNT, CDR2 YYREEE (reference sequence). Trimming took 1 base from V and 5 from J; bases not matched to a gene: 13.

This sequence joins TRBV7-3 and TRBJ2-1; 7 positions match TRBD1. The germline gives CDR1 SGHTA, CDR2 FQGTGA. The CDR3 is 14 residues long. The V segment lost 5 bases and the J segment 9 bases; nucleotides outside the gene matches: 10. The CDR3 nucleotides are TGTGCCAGCAGCCCTAACCCCTACAGGGGTGAGCAGTTCTTC. This sequence encodes CASSPNPYRGEQFF.

The gene calls are TRBV25-1 and TRBJ1-2; no clear D gene. This CDR3 is built from 12 residues. The germline V and J ends were trimmed by 10 bases and 4 bases, with 13 bases remaining between them. Germline CDR1 reads MGHDK; CDR2 reads SYGVNS. Written as DNA, the CDR3 is TGTGCCACCGCGGAAGGTAGCTATGGCTACACCTTC. This gives the protein CATAEGSYGYTF.